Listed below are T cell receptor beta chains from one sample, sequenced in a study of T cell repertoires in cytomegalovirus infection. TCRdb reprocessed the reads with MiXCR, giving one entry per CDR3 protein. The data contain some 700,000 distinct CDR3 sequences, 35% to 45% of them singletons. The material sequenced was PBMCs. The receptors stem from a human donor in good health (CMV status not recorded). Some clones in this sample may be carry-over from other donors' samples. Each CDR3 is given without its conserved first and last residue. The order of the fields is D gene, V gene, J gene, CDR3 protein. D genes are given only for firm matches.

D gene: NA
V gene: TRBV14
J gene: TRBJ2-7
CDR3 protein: ASSRSLQASSYEQY

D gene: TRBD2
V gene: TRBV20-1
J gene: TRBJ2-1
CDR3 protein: SGGLAVYNEQF

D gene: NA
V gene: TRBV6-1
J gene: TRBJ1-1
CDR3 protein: ASSEIGF

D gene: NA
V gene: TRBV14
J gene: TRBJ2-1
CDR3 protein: ASSQVQGTFYNEQF

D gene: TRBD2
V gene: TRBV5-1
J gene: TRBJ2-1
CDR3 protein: ASSHIELRLAGDYEQF

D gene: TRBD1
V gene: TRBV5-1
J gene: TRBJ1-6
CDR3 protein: ASSLGRRGQSPLH

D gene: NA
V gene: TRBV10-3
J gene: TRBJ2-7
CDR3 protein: AIRAGHSAATNYEQY

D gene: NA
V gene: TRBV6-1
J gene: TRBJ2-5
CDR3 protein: ASSRDLQETQY

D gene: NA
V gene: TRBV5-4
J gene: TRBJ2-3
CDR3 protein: ASSPIPGRGADTQY

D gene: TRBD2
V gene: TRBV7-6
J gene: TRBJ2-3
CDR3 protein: ASSFAPIGLAGGTTDTQY

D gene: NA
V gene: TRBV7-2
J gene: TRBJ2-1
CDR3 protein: ASSLSENNEQF

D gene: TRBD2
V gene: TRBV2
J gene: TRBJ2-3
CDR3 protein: AGGLAPDTQY

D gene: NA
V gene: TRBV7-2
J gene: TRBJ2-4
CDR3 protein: ASSPTRAGNIQC

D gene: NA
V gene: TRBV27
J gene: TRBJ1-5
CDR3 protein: ASSLTGTHQPQH

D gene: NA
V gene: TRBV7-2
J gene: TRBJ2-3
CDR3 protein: ASSLPEIQGPTQY

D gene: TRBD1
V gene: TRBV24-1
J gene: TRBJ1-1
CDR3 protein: ATSDRDRGRAF